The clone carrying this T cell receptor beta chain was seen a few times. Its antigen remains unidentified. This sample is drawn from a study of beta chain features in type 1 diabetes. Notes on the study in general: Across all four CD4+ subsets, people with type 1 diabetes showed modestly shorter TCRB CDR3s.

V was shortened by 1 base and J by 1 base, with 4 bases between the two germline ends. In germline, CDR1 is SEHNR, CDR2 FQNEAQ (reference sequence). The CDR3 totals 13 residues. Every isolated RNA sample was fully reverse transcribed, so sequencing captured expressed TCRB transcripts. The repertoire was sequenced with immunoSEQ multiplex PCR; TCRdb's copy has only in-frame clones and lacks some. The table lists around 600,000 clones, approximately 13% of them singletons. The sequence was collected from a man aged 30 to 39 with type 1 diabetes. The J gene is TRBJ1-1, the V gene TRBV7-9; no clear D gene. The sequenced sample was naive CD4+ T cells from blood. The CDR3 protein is CASSLVANTEAFF. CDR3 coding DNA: TGTGCCAGCAGCTTAGTGGCGAACACTGAAGCTTTCTTT.